This is a list of T cell receptor beta chains from one sample in a study of identifying expanded T cells in peripheral blood. Libraries were prepared by immunoSEQ multiplex PCR; TCRdb keeps only in-frame clonotypes and omits some of them. The sample contains 70,000 to 95,000 clones, almost 90% of which appear only once. Sequenced input: blood. These receptors were collected from a person between 18 and 69 years old in good health. CDR3s include the opening cysteine and the closing phenylalanine or tryptophan. Each record gives: clone size, D gene, V gene, J gene, CDR3 DNA, CDR3 protein. D genes are given only for firm matches. Some rows mark clone size as missing; the rest say once, few, many or name a class of expanded clone.

-	-	TRBV7-9	TRBJ2-3	TGTGCCAGCAGCTCCAGACTAGGCACAGATACGCAGTATTTT	CASSSRLGTDTQYF
few	-	TRBV30	TRBJ1-3	TGTGCCTGGAGTGTACTTCCGCTAAGGGAGATTGATGGAGACACCATATATTTT	CAWSVLPLREIDGDTIYF
once	TRBD1	TRBV11-2	TRBJ1-4	TGTGCCAGCAGCGCCATCACAGGGGAGGGGAATGAAAAACTGTTTTTT	CASSAITGEGNEKLFF
-	-	TRBV4-1	TRBJ2-7	TGCGCCAGCAGCGATGCTCTAAGGGAGCAGTACTTC	CASSDALREQYF
-	TRBD2	TRBV15	TRBJ2-7	TGTGCCACCAGCAGACGGGGAGCGGGAGGGTGGGAGCAGTACTTC	CATSRRGAGGWEQYF
-	-	TRBV9	TRBJ1-1	TGTGCCAGCAGCGTAGATGGGGGCGGCGGGGGGACTGAAGCTTTCTTT	CASSVDGGGGGTEAFF
-	-	TRBV2	TRBJ2-1	TGTGCCAGCAGTGTGTGGTGGGGCTCCTACAATGAGCAGTTCTTC	CASSVWWGSYNEQFF
-	-	TRBV29-1	TRBJ1-4	TGCAGCGTTGAGGGGGTGGGGTCTGAAAAACTGTTTTTT	CSVEGVGSEKLFF
-	-	TRBV5-6	TRBJ2-7	TGTGCCAGCAGCCCTTGGGACGCGGTCGCCTACGAGCAGTACTTC	CASSPWDAVAYEQYF
few	-	TRBV6-1	TRBJ1-2	TGTGCCAGCAGTGAAGAGGCAGGAGCTAACTATGGCTACACCTTC	CASSEEAGANYGYTF
-	-	TRBV21-1	TRBJ2-1	TGTGCCAGCAGCCTTCAGGGTATTCATACCAATGAGCAGTTCTTC	CASSLQGIHTNEQFF
-	-	TRBV28	TRBJ2-1	TGTGCCAGCAAACGGCAGGCACCCTACAATGAGCAGTTCTTC	CASKRQAPYNEQFF
-	-	TRBV30	TRBJ2-7	TGTGCCTGGAGTGTAGGGGGGTATCCCACCTACGAGCAGTACTTC	CAWSVGGYPTYEQYF
-	-	TRBV9	TRBJ1-4	TGTGCCAGCAGCGTAGGTATTGTGGAGGGAAAACTGTTTTTT	CASSVGIVEGKLFF
many	-	TRBV7-9	TRBJ1-3	TGTGCCAGCAGCTTAAACACTTTAAACACCATATATTTT	CASSLNTLNTIYF
-	TRBD2	TRBV13	TRBJ2-3	TGTGCCAGCAGCACCCGGACTAGCGGGGGGGCAGATACGCAGTATTTT	CASSTRTSGGADTQYF
-	-	TRBV2	TRBJ2-1	TGTGCCAGCAGCCCCGGGGATGAGCAGTTCTTC	CASSPGDEQFF
-	TRBD2	TRBV30	TRBJ2-5	TGTGCCTGGAGTACCGGACTAGTGGGGGAGACCCAGTACTTC	CAWSTGLVGETQYF
-	-	TRBV6-1	TRBJ2-7	TGTGCCAGCAGACAGGGGACTGCCGGCTACGAGCAGTACTTC	CASRQGTAGYEQYF
-	-	TRBV5-4	TRBJ2-2	TGTGCCAGCAGCTCCCCCCGGGACACCTACACCGGGGAGCTGTTTTTT	CASSSPRDTYTGELFF
-	-	TRBV11-2	TRBJ2-7	TGTGCCAGCAGCTTAGGGCAGGGACTCCTTTACGAGCAGTACTTC	CASSLGQGLLYEQYF
-	-	TRBV10-3	TRBJ2-7	TGTGCCATCGCCAGGGAATCCTACGAGCAGTACTTC	CAIARESYEQYF
-	TRBD2	TRBV7-9	TRBJ2-7	TGTGCCAGCAGCTTCCCCGGGACTAGCGGAAGTTACGAGCAGTACTTC	CASSFPGTSGSYEQYF
-	-	TRBV25-1	TRBJ1-2	TGTGCCAGCAGTGACCCGGGACGCGCCTATGGCTACACCTTC	CASSDPGRAYGYTF
-	TRBD1	TRBV6-6	TRBJ2-7	TGTGCCAGCAGCCCTCCTACAGGGGGCTACGAGCAGTACTTC	CASSPPTGGYEQYF
-	-	TRBV7-8	TRBJ2-3	TGTGCCAGCAGCTTCGGAGGATCGGGCACAGATACGCAGTATTTT	CASSFGGSGTDTQYF
once	-	TRBV29-1	TRBJ2-3	TGCAGCGGAGAGGGTTTTGCGACAGATACGCAGTATTTT	CSGEGFATDTQYF
-	-	TRBV6-1	TRBJ2-1	TGTGCCAGCAGTGAAGTCTTAGGGGTAGTTGAGCAGTTCTTC	CASSEVLGVVEQFF
-	-	TRBV6-5	TRBJ2-5	TGTGCCAGCCGATCGGGAGCGGAGACCCAGTACTTC	CASRSGAETQYF
-	-	TRBV5-8	TRBJ1-5	TGTGCCAGCAGCCATCGGGGCCGAGGGGGCAATCAGCCCCAGCATTTT	CASSHRGRGGNQPQHF
-	TRBD2	TRBV5-1	TRBJ2-3	TGCGCCAGCAGCTCGACTAGCGGCACAGATACGCAGTATTTT	CASSSTSGTDTQYF
few	-	TRBV6-6	TRBJ1-5	TGTGCCAGCAGTTCCATCGGGGGCCAGCCCCAGCATTTT	CASSSIGGQPQHF
few	-	TRBV6-4	TRBJ2-3	TGTGCCAGCAGTGACGGGGACAGCACAGATACGCAGTATTTT	CASSDGDSTDTQYF
once	-	TRBV29-1	TRBJ2-1	TGCAGCGTTGATAGGGGAACATCCTTCAATGAGCAGTTCTTC	CSVDRGTSFNEQFF
-	-	TRBV7-9	TRBJ2-5	TGTGCCAGCAGCTTAGCGGGGGAGACCCAGTACTTC	CASSLAGETQYF
-	-	TRBV5-5	TRBJ2-3	TGTGCCAGCAGCCGCGGGGCGACAGGTTGGAGCACAGATACGCAGTATTTT	CASSRGATGWSTDTQYF
few	-	TRBV10-3	TRBJ2-7	TGTGCCATCAGTGCCGCCTCCTACGAGCAGTACTTC	CAISAASYEQYF
once	TRBD1	TRBV10-3	TRBJ2-1	TGTGCCATCAACGGACAGGGGCCTCTCAATGAGCAGTTCTTC	CAINGQGPLNEQFF
few	-	TRBV2	TRBJ2-7	TGTGCCAGCAGTGAACTCGGCAGTGGCTACGAGCAGTACTTC	CASSELGSGYEQYF
-	TRBD2	TRBV5-1	TRBJ2-2	TGCGCCAGCAGCTTGGGATCGCTAGCGGGGGAACACACCGGGGAGCTGTTTTTT	CASSLGSLAGEHTGELFF
once	-	TRBV5-1	TRBJ2-7	TGCGCCAGCAGCCGACTGGGGGACTACGAGCAGTACTTC	CASSRLGDYEQYF
-	TRBD1	TRBV5-1	TRBJ2-4	TGCGCCAGCAGCTTGTCCGGACAGGGGGCCAAAAACATTCAGTACTTC	CASSLSGQGAKNIQYF
few	TRBD2	TRBV11-2	TRBJ2-5	TGTGCCAGCAGCACAACGACTAGCGGGATACAGACCCAGTACTTC	CASSTTTSGIQTQYF
-	TRBD1	TRBV28	TRBJ1-2	TGTGCCAGCAGTTTGGGGACAGTTGGAAACTATGGCTACACCTTC	CASSLGTVGNYGYTF
-	TRBD1	TRBV10-3	TRBJ1-6	TGTGCCATCACCGGGACAGGGAATTCACCCCTCCACTTT	CAITGTGNSPLHF
-	-	TRBV2	TRBJ1-4	TGTGCCAGCAGTGAGAGTCCCGAAAAACTGTTTTTT	CASSESPEKLFF
-	-	TRBV6-6	TRBJ1-5	TGTGCCAGCAGAAGGACAGTTGATAGCAATCAGCCCCAGCATTTT	CASRRTVDSNQPQHF
-	-	TRBV18	TRBJ2-4	TGTGCCAGCTCACCGGGCCCCTTGGGAGGAGGCTTCGGGAACATTCAGTACTTC	CASSPGPLGGGFGNIQYF
-	-	TRBV9	TRBJ2-5	TGTGCCAGCAGCGTAGCCCCGCTCCAGCGGCCCCAAGAGACCCAGTACTTC	CASSVAPLQRPQETQYF
once	TRBD2	TRBV5-1	TRBJ2-7	TGCGCCAGCAGCTTGGGACTAGCGGGAGCCGAGCAGTACTTC	CASSLGLAGAEQYF